The sample holds many counts of the clone carrying this T cell receptor (beta chain). The target antigen is unknown. These data belong to a study of early T cells in non-severe SARS-CoV-2 infection. At the level of the study: The input, bulk RNA from unsorted whole blood, was sequenced, and chains were unpaired. Study-wide findings and caveats: VDJdb matching, biased toward anti-spike CD8 responses, missed private and CD4 specificities.

cDNA molecules, individually, were tagged with unique molecular identifiers. TCRdb recomputed calls from the 5' RACE reads with MiXCR, one row per CDR3 protein. The table lists approximately 30,000 distinct CDR3 sequences, approximately 4.4% of them singletons. J was trimmed by 0 bases and V by 5 bases; bases with no gene match: 4. The CDR3 is 14 residues long. Germline values: CDR1 MNHEY, CDR2 SMNVEV (reference sequence). This receptor was obtained from an adult who was a healthcare worker with PCR-confirmed SARS-CoV-2 infection or an uninfected control (not recorded which). The V call is TRBV27, the J call TRBJ2-7, with 7 bases aligning to TRBD1. The source material was whole blood. CDR3 amino acids: CASSPDRSSYEQYF. In DNA, the CDR3 is TGTGCCAGCAGTCCGGACAGGAGCTCCTACGAGCAGTACTTC.